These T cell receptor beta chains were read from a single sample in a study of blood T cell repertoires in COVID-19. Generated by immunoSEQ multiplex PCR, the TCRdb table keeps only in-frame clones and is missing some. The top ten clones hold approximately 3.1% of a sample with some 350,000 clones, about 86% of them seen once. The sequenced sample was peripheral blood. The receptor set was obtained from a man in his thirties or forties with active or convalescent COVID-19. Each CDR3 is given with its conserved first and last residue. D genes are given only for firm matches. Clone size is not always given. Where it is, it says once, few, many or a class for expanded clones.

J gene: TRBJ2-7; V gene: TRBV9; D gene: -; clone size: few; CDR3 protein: CASSVTGLPWEQYF; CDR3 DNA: TGTGCCAGCAGCGTAACGGGACTCCCCTGGGAGCAGTACTTC
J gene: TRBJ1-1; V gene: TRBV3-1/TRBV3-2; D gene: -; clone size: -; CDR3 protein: CASRLQAGGDGAFF; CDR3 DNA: TGTGCCAGCAGGCTTCAGGCGGGGGGGGATGGAGCTTTCTTT
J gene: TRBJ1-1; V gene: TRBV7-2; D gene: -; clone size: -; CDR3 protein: CASSLAGAHTEAFF; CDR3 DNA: TGTGCCAGCAGCTTAGCGGGGGCTCACACTGAAGCTTTCTTT
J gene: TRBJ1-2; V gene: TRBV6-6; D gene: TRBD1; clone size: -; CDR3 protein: CASSFLGQGSLGYTF; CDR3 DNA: TGTGCCAGCAGTTTCCTCGGACAGGGCAGTCTGGGCTACACCTTC
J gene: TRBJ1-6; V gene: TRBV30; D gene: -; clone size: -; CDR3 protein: CAWSISGGGNSPLHF; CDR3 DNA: TGTGCCTGGAGCATCTCGGGGGGAGGTAATTCACCCCTCCACTTT
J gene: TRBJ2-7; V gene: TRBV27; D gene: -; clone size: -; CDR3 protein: CASSPKGLYEQYF; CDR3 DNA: TGTGCCAGCAGTCCAAAGGGACTCTACGAGCAGTACTTC
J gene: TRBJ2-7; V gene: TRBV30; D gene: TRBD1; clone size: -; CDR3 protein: CAWSPGTGFHNEQYF; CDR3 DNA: TGTGCCTGGAGCCCCGGGACAGGGTTTCACAACGAGCAGTACTTC
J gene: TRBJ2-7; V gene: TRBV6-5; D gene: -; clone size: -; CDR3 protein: CASSFRDFGEQYF; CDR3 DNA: TGTGCCAGCAGTTTCCGGGACTTCGGCGAGCAGTACTTC
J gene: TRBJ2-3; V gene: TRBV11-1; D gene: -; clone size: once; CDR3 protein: CASSILASGTDTQYF; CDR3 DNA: TGTGCCAGCAGCATACTAGCATCCGGCACAGATACGCAGTATTTT
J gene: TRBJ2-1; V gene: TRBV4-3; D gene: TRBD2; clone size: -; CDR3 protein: CASSQVLHGGSYNEQFF; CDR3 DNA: TGCGCCAGCAGCCAAGTATTGCACGGCGGGAGTTACAATGAGCAGTTCTTC
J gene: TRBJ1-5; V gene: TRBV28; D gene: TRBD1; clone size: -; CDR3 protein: CASRPTTGVYSNQPQHF; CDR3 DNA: TGTGCCAGCAGGCCGACGACAGGGGTCTATAGCAATCAGCCCCAGCATTTT
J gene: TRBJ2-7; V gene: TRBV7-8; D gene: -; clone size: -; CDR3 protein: CASSSPLAPTISYEQYF; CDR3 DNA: TGTGCCAGCAGCTCACCGCTAGCACCCACAATATCCTACGAGCAGTACTTC
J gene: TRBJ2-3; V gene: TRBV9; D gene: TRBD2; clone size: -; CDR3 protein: CASSATAWTSGGGTDTQYF; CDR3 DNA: TGTGCCAGCAGCGCTACGGCATGGACTAGCGGGGGGGGCACAGATACGCAGTATTTT
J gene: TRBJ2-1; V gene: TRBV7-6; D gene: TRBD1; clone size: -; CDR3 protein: CASSLRQGTSSYNEQFF; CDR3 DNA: TGTGCCAGCAGCCTACGACAGGGAACGAGCTCCTACAATGAGCAGTTCTTC
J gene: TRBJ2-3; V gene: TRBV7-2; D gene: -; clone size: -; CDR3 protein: CASSFTEGEWDTQYF; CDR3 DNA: TGTGCCAGCAGCTTTACCGAGGGGGAGTGGGATACGCAGTATTTT
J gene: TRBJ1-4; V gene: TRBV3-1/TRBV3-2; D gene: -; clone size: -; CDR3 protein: CASSQSGPEGKLFF; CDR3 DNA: TGTGCCAGCAGCCAGTCCGGACCCGAGGGAAAACTGTTTTTT
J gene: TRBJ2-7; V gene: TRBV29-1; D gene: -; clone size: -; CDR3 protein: CSVRQDSLYEQYF; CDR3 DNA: TGCAGCGTGAGGCAGGACTCCCTCTACGAGCAGTACTTC
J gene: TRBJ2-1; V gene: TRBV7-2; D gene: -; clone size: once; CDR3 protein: CASSLDHSTHNEQFF; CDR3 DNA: TGTGCCAGCAGCCTAGATCACAGTACTCACAATGAGCAGTTCTTC
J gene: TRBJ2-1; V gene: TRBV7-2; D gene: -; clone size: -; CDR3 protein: CASSLGRNYNEQFF; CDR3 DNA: TGTGCCAGCAGCTTGGGCAGAAACTACAATGAGCAGTTCTTC
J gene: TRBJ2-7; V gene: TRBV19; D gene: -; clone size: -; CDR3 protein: CASSTSGRSYEQYF; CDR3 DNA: TGTGCCAGTAGTACGTCAGGGCGCTCCTACGAGCAGTACTTC
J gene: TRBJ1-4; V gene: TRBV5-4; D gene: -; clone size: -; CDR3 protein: CASSFDGTTNEKLFF; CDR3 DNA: TGTGCCAGCAGCTTCGACGGGACAACTAATGAAAAACTGTTTTTT
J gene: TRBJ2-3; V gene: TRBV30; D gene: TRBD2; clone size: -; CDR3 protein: CAWSVYLAGVSDTQYF; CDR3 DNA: TGTGCCTGGAGTGTTTACCTAGCGGGAGTATCAGATACGCAGTATTTT
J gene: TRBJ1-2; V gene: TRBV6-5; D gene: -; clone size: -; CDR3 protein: CASSPRDFTIF; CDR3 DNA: TGTGCCAGCAGTCCCAGGGACTTTACAATCTTC
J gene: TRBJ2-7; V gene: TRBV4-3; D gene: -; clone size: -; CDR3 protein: CASSQDAGLGNEQYF; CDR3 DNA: TGCGCCAGCAGCCAAGACGCAGGCCTCGGGAACGAGCAGTACTTC
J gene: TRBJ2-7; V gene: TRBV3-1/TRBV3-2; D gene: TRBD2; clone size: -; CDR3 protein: CASSQGSGTYEQYF; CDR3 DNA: TGTGCCAGCAGCCAAGGGAGCGGGACCTACGAGCAGTACTTC
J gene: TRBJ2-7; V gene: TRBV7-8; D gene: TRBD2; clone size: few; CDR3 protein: CASSSWTSGTYEQYF; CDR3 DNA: TGTGCCAGCAGCTCCTGGACTAGCGGGACCTACGAGCAGTACTTC
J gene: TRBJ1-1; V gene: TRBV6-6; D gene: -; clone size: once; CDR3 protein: CASGGVHEDTEAFF; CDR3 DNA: TGTGCCAGCGGCGGGGTTCACGAGGACACTGAAGCTTTCTTT
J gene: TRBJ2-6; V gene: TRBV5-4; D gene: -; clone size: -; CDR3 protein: CASSLGGVSGANVLTF; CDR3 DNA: TGTGCCAGCAGCTTGGGCGGGGTTTCTGGGGCCAACGTCCTGACTTTC
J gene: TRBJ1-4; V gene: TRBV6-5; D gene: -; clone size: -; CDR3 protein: CASSAGTQRSEKLFF; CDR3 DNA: TGTGCCAGCAGCGCCGGGACTCAGCGAAGTGAAAAACTGTTTTTT
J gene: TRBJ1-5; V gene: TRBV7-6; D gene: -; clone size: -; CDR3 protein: CASSLYPRHSNQPQHF; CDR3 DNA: TGTGCCAGCAGCTTATATCCCAGACATAGCAATCAGCCCCAGCATTTT
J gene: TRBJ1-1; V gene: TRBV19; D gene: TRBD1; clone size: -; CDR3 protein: CASSITGQGEEAFF; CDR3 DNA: TGTGCCAGTAGTATCACGGGACAGGGTGAGGAAGCTTTCTTT
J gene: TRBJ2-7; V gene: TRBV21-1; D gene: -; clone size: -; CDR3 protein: CASSTSSLAGARYEQYF; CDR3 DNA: TGTGCCAGCAGCACTTCCTCACTAGCGGGAGCGCGGTACGAGCAGTACTTC
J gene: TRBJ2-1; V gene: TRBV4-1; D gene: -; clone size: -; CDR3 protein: CASSQPIARTHNEQFF; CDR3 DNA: TGCGCCAGCAGCCAACCCATAGCGAGGACCCACAATGAGCAGTTCTTC
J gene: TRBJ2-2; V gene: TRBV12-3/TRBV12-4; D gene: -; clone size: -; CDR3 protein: CASSFSNTGELFF; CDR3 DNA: TGTGCCAGCAGTTTCTCGAACACCGGGGAGCTGTTTTTT
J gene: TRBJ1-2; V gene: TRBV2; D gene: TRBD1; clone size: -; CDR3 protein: CASRTGGWDGYTF; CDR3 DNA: TGTGCCAGCAGGACAGGGGGCTGGGATGGCTACACCTTC
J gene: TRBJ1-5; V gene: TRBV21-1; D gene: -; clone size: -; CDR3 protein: CASSDDRVNNQPQHF; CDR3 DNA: TGTGCCAGCAGCGATGACAGGGTCAACAATCAGCCCCAGCATTTT
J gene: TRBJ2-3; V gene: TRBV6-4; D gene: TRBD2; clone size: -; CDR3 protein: CASSGTSGGSSTDTQYF; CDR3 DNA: TGTGCCAGCAGCGGGACTAGCGGGGGGTCTAGCACAGATACGCAGTATTTT
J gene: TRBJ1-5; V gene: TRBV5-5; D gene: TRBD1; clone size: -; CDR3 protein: CASSRDREGQPQHF; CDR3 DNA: TGTGCCAGCAGCCGTGACAGGGAAGGTCAGCCCCAGCATTTT
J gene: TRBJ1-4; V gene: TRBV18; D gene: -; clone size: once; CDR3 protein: CASSLDSTNEKLFF; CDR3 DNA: TGTGCCAGCTCATTGGACAGTACTAATGAAAAACTGTTTTTT
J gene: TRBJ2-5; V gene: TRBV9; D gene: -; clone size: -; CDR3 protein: CASSATGGQETQYF; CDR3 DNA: TGTGCCAGCAGCGCCACCGGGGGCCAAGAGACCCAGTACTTC
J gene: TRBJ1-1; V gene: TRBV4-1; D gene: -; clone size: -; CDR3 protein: CASSQDDRPPEAFF; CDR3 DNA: TGCGCCAGCAGCCAAGATGACAGGCCACCAGAAGCTTTCTTT
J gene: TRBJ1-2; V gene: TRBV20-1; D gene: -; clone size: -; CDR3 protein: CSASLGGGGYGYTF; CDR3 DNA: TGCAGTGCTAGTCTTGGGGGGGGAGGCTATGGCTACACCTTC
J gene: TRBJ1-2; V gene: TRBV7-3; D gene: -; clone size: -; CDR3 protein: CASSPLGSHGYTF; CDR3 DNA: TGTGCCAGCAGCCCTCTCGGGTCTCATGGCTACACCTTC